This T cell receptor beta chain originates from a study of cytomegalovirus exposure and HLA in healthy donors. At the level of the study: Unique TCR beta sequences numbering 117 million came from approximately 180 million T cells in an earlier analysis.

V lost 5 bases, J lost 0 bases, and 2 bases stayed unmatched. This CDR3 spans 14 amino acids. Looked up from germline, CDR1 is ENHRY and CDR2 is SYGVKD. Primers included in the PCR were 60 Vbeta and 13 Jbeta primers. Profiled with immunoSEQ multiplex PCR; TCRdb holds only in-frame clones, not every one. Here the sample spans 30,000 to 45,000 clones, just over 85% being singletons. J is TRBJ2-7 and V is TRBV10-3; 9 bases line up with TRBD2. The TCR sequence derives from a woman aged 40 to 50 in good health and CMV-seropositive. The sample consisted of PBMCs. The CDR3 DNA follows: TGTGCCATCAGTATTAGCGGGGGCTCCTACGAGCAGTACTTC. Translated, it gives CAISISGGSYEQYF.